One sample yielded the 8 T cell receptor beta chains listed below, sequenced in a study of cytomegalovirus exposure and HLA in healthy donors. The PCR employed 60 Vbeta primers together with 13 Jbeta primers. Using immunoSEQ multiplex PCR, the repertoire was profiled, and TCRdb retains in-frame clones only, with some absent. The sample consists of 130,000 to 150,000 clones, around four fifths of them appearing once. Sample: PBMCs. Source of these receptors: a woman aged 55-75 years in good health and CMV-seropositive.

On this clone: At one end, the junction sequence differs from germline, possibly due to a read error. The chain joins TRBV7-7 to TRBJ2-1, with 10 bases matching TRBD1. Germline-derived CDR1 and CDR2 are SSHAT and FNYEAQ (reference sequence). There are 15 residues in the CDR3. CDR3 region: CASSLGDRGWDEQFF. CDR3 nucleotides: TGTGCTAGCAGCTTAGGGGACAGGGGTTGGGATGAGCAGTTCTTC.

This clone was seen just once. The chain links TRBV1 to TRBJ2-1; the table's D call TRBD2 went unverified against the DNA. TRBV1 is assigned pseudogene status. This CDR3 comprises 18 residues. The DNA of the CDR3 is TGCACCAGCAGCCAAGAAAGCGAAGCGGGAGGGTCCTACAATGAGCAGTTCTTC. Translated, it gives CTSSQESEAGGSYNEQFF.

This clone was counted only a few times. The chain recombines TRBV7-2 with TRBJ2-1, with 10 bases that match TRBD2. The V segment lost 2 bases and the J segment 9 bases; nucleotides outside the gene matches: 7. The CDR3 has 15 amino acids. CDR1 and CDR2 (germline): SGHTA, FQGNSA. The CDR3: CASSLTLAGEGEQFF. The CDR3 nucleotides are TGTGCCAGCAGCTTAACGCTAGCGGGAGAGGGTGAGCAGTTCTTC.

J is TRBJ1-4 and V is TRBV6-1; D is perhaps TRBD1 (5 bases). V lost 1 base and J lost 7, with 13 bases in between. The germline gives CDR1 MNHNS, CDR2 SASEGT. The CDR3 has 15 amino acids. In nucleotides, the CDR3 is TGTGCCAGCAGTGAAGGTCCAGGGTGGGGTGAAAAACTGTTTTTT. Amino acid sequence: CASSEGPGWGEKLFF.

This clone was recorded a few times. The chain recombines TRBV5-4 with TRBJ1-1; D remains unclear. The CDR3 covers 15 residues. V was cut by 1 base and J by 0 bases, with 10 bases left in between. Germline CDR1 is SGHNT and CDR2 is YYREEE (reference sequence). This chain's CDR3 is CASSLYSSLNTEAFF. CDR3 bases: TGTGCCAGCAGCTTGTATTCGTCGTTGAACACTGAAGCTTTCTTT.

The sample holds a few counts of this clone. V and J are TRBV9 and TRBJ2-5; tentatively, D is TRBD2 (5 bases). The CDR3 is 16 amino acids. The germline CDR1 and CDR2 sequences are SGDLS and YYNGEE. The germline V and J ends were trimmed by 0 bases and 5 bases, with 17 bases remaining between them. The CDR3, as DNA: TGTGCCAGCAGCGTAGGTGGAGGCCACTCATGGGAGACCCAGTACTTC. This encodes CASSVGGGHSWETQYF.

The table lists this clone with a few counts. The chain is built from TRBV4-2 and TRBJ2-5; 8 bases match TRBD2. Unmatched junction bases numbered 13, after V lost 5 bases and J lost 5 bases. CDR3 length: 16 residues. The germline V gene has CDR1 LGHNA and CDR2 YNFKEQ. This CDR3 is CASSTAGGAPGETQYF. DNA of the CDR3: TGTGCCAGCAGCACGGCCGGGGGGGCCCCGGGGGAGACCCAGTACTTC.

The CDR3 DNA reads TGTGCCAGCACTTCGACAGGGACACTCCTCGGCGAGCAGTACTTC. Its translation is CASTSTGTLLGEQYF. The chain joins TRBV6-6 to TRBJ2-7, with 7 bases lining up with TRBD1. The germline V gene has CDR1 MNHNY and CDR2 SVGAGI (reference sequence). The CDR3 is made up of 15 amino acids. Trimming at V came to 7 bases and at J to 6 bases, leaving 15 bases not matched to a gene.